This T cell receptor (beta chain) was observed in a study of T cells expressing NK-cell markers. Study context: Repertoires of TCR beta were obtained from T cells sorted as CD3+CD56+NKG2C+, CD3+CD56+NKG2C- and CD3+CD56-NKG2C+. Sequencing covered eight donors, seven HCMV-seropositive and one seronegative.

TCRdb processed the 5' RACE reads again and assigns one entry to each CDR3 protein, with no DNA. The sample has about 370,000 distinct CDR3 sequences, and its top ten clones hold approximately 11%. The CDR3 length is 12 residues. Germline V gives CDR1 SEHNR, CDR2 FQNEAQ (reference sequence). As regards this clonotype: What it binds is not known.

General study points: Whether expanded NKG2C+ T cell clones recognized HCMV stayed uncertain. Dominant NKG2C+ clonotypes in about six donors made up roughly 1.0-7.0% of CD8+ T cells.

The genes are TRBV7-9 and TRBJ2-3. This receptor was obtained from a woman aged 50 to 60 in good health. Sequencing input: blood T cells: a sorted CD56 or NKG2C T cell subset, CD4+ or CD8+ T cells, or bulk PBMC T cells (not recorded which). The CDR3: CASSPDSDTQYF.